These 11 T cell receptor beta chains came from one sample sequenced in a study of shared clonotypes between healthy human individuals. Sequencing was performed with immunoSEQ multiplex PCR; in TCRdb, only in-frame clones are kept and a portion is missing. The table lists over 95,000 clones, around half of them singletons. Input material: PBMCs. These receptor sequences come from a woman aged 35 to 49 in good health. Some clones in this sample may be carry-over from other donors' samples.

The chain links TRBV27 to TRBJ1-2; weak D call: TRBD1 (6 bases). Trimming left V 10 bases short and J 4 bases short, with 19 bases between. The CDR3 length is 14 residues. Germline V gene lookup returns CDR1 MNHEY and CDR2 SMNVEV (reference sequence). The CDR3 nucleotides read TGTGCCACCTACGGGGGGGCAGGGGTCTATGGCTACACCTTC. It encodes CATYGGAGVYGYTF.

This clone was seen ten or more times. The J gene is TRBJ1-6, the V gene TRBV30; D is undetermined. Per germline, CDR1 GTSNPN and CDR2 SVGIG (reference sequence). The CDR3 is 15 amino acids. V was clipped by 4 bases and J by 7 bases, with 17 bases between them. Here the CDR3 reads CAWNAFSGSNSPLHF. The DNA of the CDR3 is TGTGCCTGGAATGCATTTTCAGGCTCCAATTCACCCCTCCACTTT.

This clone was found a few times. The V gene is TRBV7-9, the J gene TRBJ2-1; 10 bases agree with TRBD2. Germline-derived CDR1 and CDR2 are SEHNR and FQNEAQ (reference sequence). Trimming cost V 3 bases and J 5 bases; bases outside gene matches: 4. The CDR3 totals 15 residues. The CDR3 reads CASSFRTSGNNEQFF. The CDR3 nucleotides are TGTGCCAGCAGCTTCCGGACTAGCGGTAACAATGAGCAGTTCTTC.

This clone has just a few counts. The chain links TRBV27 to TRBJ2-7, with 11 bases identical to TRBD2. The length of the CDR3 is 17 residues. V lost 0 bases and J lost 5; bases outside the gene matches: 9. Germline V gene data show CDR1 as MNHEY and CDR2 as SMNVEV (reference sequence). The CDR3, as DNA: TGTGCCAGCAGTTTATCGCAAGGACTAGCGGGTTTCGACGAGCAGTACTTC. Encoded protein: CASSLSQGLAGFDEQYF.

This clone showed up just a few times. The CDR3 sequence is CACNRGATNEKLFF. DNA for the CDR3: TGTGCCTGTAACAGAGGAGCAACTAATGAAAAACTGTTTTTT. The chain carries TRBV28 and TRBJ1-4; no definite D call. Looked up from germline, CDR1 is MDHEN and CDR2 is SYDVKM. The CDR3 sequence is 14 residues long. The V end lost 11 bases, the J end lost 0 bases, and 13 bases lay between the germline ends.

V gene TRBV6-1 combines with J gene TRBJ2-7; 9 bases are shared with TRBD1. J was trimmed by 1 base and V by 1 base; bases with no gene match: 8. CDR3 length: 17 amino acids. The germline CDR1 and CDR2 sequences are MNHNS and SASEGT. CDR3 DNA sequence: TGTGCCAGCAGTGAAGTGACCCGGGACAGGGTATCCTACGAGCAGTACTTC. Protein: CASSEVTRDRVSYEQYF.

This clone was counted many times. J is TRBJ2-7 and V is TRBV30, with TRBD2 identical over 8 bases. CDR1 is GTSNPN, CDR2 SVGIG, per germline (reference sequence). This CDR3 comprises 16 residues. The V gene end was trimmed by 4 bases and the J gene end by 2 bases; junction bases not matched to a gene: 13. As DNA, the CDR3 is TGTGCCTGGACCCCCCCCCGACTAGCGATCACCTACGAGCAGTACTTC. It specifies CAWTPPRLAITYEQYF.

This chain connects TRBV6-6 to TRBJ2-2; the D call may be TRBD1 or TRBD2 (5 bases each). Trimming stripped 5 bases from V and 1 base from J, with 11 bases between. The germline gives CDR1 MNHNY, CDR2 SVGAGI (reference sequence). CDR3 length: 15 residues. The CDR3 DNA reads TGTGCCAGCAGTGGGATTGGGGGGAACACCGGGGAGCTGTTTTTT. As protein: CASSGIGGNTGELFF.

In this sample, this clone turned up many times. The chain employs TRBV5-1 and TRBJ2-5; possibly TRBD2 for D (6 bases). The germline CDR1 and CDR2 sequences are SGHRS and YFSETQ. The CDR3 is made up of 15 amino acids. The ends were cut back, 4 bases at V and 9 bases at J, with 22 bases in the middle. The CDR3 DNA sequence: TGCGCCAGCAGCACCTCATTCGGGGGTGGAAGGGCCCAGTACTTC. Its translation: CASSTSFGGGRAQYF.

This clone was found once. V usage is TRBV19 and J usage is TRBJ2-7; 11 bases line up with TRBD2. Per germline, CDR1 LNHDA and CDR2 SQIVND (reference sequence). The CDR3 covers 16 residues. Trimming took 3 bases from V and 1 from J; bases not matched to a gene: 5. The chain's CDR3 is CASSITGTSGSYEQYF. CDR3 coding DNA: TGTGCCAGTAGTATCACCGGGACTAGCGGATCCTACGAGCAGTACTTC.

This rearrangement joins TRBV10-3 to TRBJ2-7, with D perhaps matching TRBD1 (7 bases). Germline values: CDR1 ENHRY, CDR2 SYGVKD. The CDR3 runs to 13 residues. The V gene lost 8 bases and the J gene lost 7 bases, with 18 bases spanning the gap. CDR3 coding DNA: TGTGCCATCGGGGAGACAGGGAGGTCGGAGCAGTACTTC. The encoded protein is CAIGETGRSEQYF.